This TCR beta chain originates from a study of cytomegalovirus exposure and HLA in healthy donors (dated by TCRdb to the late 2010s). At the level of the whole study: In an earlier analysis of fewer than 750 of the donors, approximately 260 Gb of sequence data and 90 million to 130 million unique TCR beta sequences from about 180 million T cells were reported. To predict cytomegalovirus infection status, the study combined high-throughput TCR immunosequencing, statistical association of individual TCRs with disease status, and machine learning. Using immunosequencing, the study profiled T cell repertoires from about 610 subjects and related those repertoires to cytomegalovirus serostatus. Both class I and class II loci were covered by HLA typing, at four-digit resolution. All discovery cohort repertoires had been generated using a single sequencing platform. The genetic ancestry cluster associated with self-reported Caucasian donors included around four fifths of the roughly 400 genotyped donors. A later analysis re-examined previously published TCR beta repertoires from more than 550 donors and added high-resolution HLA genotyping to investigate patterns of TCR occurrence. Donor age, sex, ethnicity and CMV serostatus were compiled alongside the repertoire data. Genome-wide SNP genotypes for about three fifths of the roughly 700 donors were used in a later genetic analysis, which treated that subset as a discovery cohort. The number of typed donors differed by locus: about 620-640 for A, B, C, DRB1 and DQB1; 500 to 550 for DQA1; 600 to 610 for DPA1; and roughly 470 for DPB1. Four or five DR-DQ haplotypes were handled as single units for association and clustering because linkage in the cohort was strong. The study was designed to test whether signatures of past pathogen exposure could be identified by cataloging public T cell receptors. An earlier analysis of around 640 of the donors used high-throughput TCR beta sequencing to judge whether each TCR beta V gene segment behaved as functional or pseudogenic. Rather than using new phenotypic data, the later analysis identified candidate immune exposures from TCR beta sequences and from how often those sequences occurred across donors. An early release that covered about 640 HLA-typed donors contained about 290 gigabases of sequencing data and approximately 85 million unique TCR sequences. Among 350 to 400 genotyped donors of the cohort, an average of approximately 230,000 unique TCR beta nucleotide sequences were sequenced per donor, roughly 20% of them non-productive. Besides the first cohort of around 670 subjects, a separate validation cohort made up of about 120 different subjects was used. On the study overall, not on this receptor specifically: Most CMV-associated TCR beta chains appeared to be HLA-restricted in a later analysis, and the HLA associations seemed to be driven largely by CMV exposure. The authors suggested that the approach could potentially be extended to other disease states and immunological phenotypes. In an earlier analysis of roughly 560 of the donors, most TCR beta V segments were observed in productive rearrangements about 87% or about 30% of the time, broadly matching IMGT annotations. In a later genetic analysis, a missense DCLRE1C variant was associated with V-gene and J-gene trimming of TCR beta chains, and the association was replicated in an independent cohort. The cohort was sequenced for TCR beta chains only, and without alpha or paired-chain data the features that could be detected were limited. Across donors, most TCR sequences were observed very rarely, whereas some public TCRs were present in many individuals. Because HLA typing was missing for some donors at each locus, association tests included only the typed subset. Because counts were too low, seventeen rarely observed V segments, including chromosome 9 orphons, were excluded from the earlier analysis of a few hundred of the donors. Three of the identified cytomegalovirus-associated TCR beta chains were confirmed in vitro to be specific for cytomegalovirus antigens. In a later analysis, TCR association rates were found to vary across HLA loci, with the most associated TCRs seen for DRB1 alleles and the fewest for HLA-C alleles. A cluster of highly shared sequence variants was judged likely to represent a technical artifact of the sequencing pipeline. Several of the top co-occurrence clusters appeared to be linked to parvovirus B19, influenza, CMV and Epstein-Barr virus, according to a later analysis. Strong co-occurrence of HLA alleles, especially DR and DQ, made assigning TCR associations to individual alleles difficult. In the study, 150 to 200 TCR beta chains were listed as associated with cytomegalovirus. A further reported finding was that TCR beta sequences accurately predicted the HLA-A and HLA-B alleles for most subjects in the first cohort. The only immune exposure information available for the cohort was CMV serostatus. The classifier was reported to diagnose cytomegalovirus status with high specificity and sensitivity in both the original and validation cohorts. Correlated functional status among segregating V segments might be attributable to linkage disequilibrium, but an unknown experimental factor could not be ruled out. In a later analysis, HLA-associated TCR beta chains were found to be more clonally expanded and to have lower generation probabilities than equally common non-associated chains. In a later genetic analysis, fewer N-insertions in productive TCRs were reported among donors in an Asian-associated ancestry cluster than the approximately 670-donor mean. At a false discovery rate of 0.05, a later analysis linked around 15,000 TCR beta sequences to specific HLA alleles. Presence/absence analyses assumed roughly uniform sequencing depth across donors, an assumption that may not hold.

As for this clone: What antigen it recognizes has not been identified. No quality values exist for individual bases; no much larger clone is one base distant.

In total, 666 healthy bone marrow donors made up the cohort. Cohort members were all nominally healthy when sampled, although unrecorded immune exposures were likely present. The donor tested CMV seronegative, placing the donor among the 350 or so seronegative members of the cohort. Every donor gave a peripheral blood sample, and the peripheral blood mononuclear cells from that sample were used for TCR beta sequencing. Genomic DNA extraction from the blood cell samples was performed with the Qiagen DNeasy Blood Extraction Kit. The method behind the library was the immunoSEQ multiplex PCR assay. For the multiplex PCR, a mixture combining 60 forward primers for TCR Vbeta segments and 13 reverse primers for TCR Jbeta segments was used. Amplification of the CDR3 region of rearranged TCR beta genes was performed with a multiplex PCR assay on genomic DNA. On the Illumina HiSeq System, the amplified TCR beta libraries were sequenced as 87-base-pair reads. For the original study's pipeline: In a later analysis, 80 million or so unique TCR beta chains were counted across the 666 repertoires, and roughly 11 million of these chains were shared by at least two donors. Raw reads were error-corrected and collapsed into unique sequences with a nearest-neighbor algorithm that merged closely related sequences to remove PCR and sequencing errors. Alignment of CDR3 sequences to IMGT reference sequences was used to assign V, D and J gene segments. For a sequence to be retained, a match of at least six nucleotides was required to both a V gene segment and a J gene segment. A rearrangement counted as productive if the CDR3 had no stop codons and remained in frame with V and J, and every other rearrangement counted as non-productive. CDR3 was defined by IMGT convention, running from the second conserved V-encoded cysteine to the conserved J-encoded phenylalanine. In an earlier analysis of around 570 of the donors, sequences lacking an unambiguous match to a single V gene segment were excluded. An earlier analysis of around 600 of the donors classified V segments as functional when productive rearrangements were above 56.7% and as segregating when the standard deviation between donors was above 5%. A statistical classification framework was built to diagnose cytomegalovirus status from the catalog of TCR beta chain sequences. A later analysis assigned V and J genes by comparing TCR nucleotide sequences with IMGT/GENE-DB human TR gene sequences. Using the TCRdist pipeline, a later analysis assigned CDR3 sequences along with most-parsimonious VDJ recombination scenarios. A later analysis defined each TCR beta chain by its CDR3 amino acid sequence plus V-gene family, and excluded reads lacking a unique V-gene family. As a way to deal with suspected cross-contamination and a sequencing artifact, a later analysis dropped approximately 570 nucleotide sequences that were highly shared and had low generation probability. In a later analysis, a clonal expansion index was calculated for each public chain from normalized within-repertoire ranks of inferred template counts. In a later analysis, generation probabilities were computed using a VDJ recombination model fitted to out-of-frame rearrangements, and the results were checked against IGoR. In a later analysis, hypergeometric tests were used to score TCR-TCR, TCR-HLA and TCR-CMV co-occurrence, with a repertoire-size bias correction applied to TCR pairs. To estimate false discovery rates, a later analysis permuted the HLA or CMV assignments 20 times. In a later analysis, co-occurring TCRs were grouped using DBSCAN, and TCRdist sequence similarity was added for clustering within HLA-allele-positive subsets. Co-occurrence clustering excluded repertoires with fewer than 30,000 or more than 120,000 public chains, plus five with anomalous nucleotide sharing. The source is immuneACCESS, and TCRdb retained only in-frame sequences with V and J called. Part of the clones is not carried over; for the studies checked, unresolved V genes explain less than half of this, and the remainder is unexplained. That table gives V, J and clone size, and the DNA gave D and trimming. This sample lists 150,000 to 200,000 clones; 79% were detected once. Roughly 2% of the sample rests with the top ten.

The sequencing input was PBMCs. The receptor was isolated from a man aged 35-49 years in good health and CMV-seronegative.

CDR3 protein: CASRGGGQGEKLFF. The nucleotide sequence reads TGTGCCAGCAGGGGTGGCGGACAAGGGGAAAAACTGTTTTTT. The chain links TRBV27 with TRBJ1-4; TRBD1 is a weak D gene call, 5 bases matching. From the cysteine through the phenylalanine, the CDR3 covers 14 amino acids. CDR3 DNA only is kept here, 42 bases in frame from base 1. The germline V gene (reference sequence) specifies MNHEY as CDR1 and SMNVEV as CDR2. V and J are truncated by 6 bases and 8 bases respectively, leaving an intervening sequence of 16 bases. The full variable domain, with segments outside the CDR3 supplied by the reference TRBV27 and TRBJ1-4 proteins, appears as EAQVTQNPRYLITVTGKKLTVTCSQNMNHEYMSWYRQDPGLGLRQIYYSMNVEVTDKGDVPEGYKVSRKEKRNFPLILESPSPNQTSLYFCASRGGGQGEKLFFGSGTQLSVL.